This TCR beta chain is drawn from a study of Ad26.COV2.S vaccination and SARS-CoV-2 variants. Sequenced by immunoSEQ multiplex PCR; TCRdb stores in-frame clones only, minus some. The sample lists hundreds of thousands of clones, 87% occurring once. This sample's treatment: approximately 18 received Ad26.COV2.S at low or high dose, single or two shots; a few received placebo; per-sample allocation not given. Following the first vaccine or placebo injection, samples were taken on day 63. This clone was found once. This material consisted of peripheral blood, taken in a trial of Ad26.COV2.S vaccine versus placebo. This clonotype originated in a person aged 18-65 years who received the Ad26.COV2.S COVID-19 vaccine or a placebo.

The chain's CDR3 is CASGLGASGGWDEQFF. CDR3 in DNA: TGTGCTAGTGGTTTGGGGGCCAGCGGGGGCTGGGATGAGCAGTTCTTC. The V and J genes are TRBV12-5 and TRBJ2-1, with 8 nucleotides matching TRBD2. Unmatched junction bases numbered 10, after V lost 1 base and J lost 8 bases. This CDR3 is 16 amino acids long. Per germline, CDR1 LGHNT and CDR2 FRNRAP. The complete variable domain, with remaining parts taken from reference TRBV12-5 and TRBJ2-1, reads DARVTQTPRHKVTEMGQEVTMRCQPILGHNTVFWYRQTMMQGLELLAYFRNRAPLDDSGMPKDRFSAEMPDATLATLKIQPSEPRDSAVYFCASGLGASGGWDEQFFGPGTRLTVL.